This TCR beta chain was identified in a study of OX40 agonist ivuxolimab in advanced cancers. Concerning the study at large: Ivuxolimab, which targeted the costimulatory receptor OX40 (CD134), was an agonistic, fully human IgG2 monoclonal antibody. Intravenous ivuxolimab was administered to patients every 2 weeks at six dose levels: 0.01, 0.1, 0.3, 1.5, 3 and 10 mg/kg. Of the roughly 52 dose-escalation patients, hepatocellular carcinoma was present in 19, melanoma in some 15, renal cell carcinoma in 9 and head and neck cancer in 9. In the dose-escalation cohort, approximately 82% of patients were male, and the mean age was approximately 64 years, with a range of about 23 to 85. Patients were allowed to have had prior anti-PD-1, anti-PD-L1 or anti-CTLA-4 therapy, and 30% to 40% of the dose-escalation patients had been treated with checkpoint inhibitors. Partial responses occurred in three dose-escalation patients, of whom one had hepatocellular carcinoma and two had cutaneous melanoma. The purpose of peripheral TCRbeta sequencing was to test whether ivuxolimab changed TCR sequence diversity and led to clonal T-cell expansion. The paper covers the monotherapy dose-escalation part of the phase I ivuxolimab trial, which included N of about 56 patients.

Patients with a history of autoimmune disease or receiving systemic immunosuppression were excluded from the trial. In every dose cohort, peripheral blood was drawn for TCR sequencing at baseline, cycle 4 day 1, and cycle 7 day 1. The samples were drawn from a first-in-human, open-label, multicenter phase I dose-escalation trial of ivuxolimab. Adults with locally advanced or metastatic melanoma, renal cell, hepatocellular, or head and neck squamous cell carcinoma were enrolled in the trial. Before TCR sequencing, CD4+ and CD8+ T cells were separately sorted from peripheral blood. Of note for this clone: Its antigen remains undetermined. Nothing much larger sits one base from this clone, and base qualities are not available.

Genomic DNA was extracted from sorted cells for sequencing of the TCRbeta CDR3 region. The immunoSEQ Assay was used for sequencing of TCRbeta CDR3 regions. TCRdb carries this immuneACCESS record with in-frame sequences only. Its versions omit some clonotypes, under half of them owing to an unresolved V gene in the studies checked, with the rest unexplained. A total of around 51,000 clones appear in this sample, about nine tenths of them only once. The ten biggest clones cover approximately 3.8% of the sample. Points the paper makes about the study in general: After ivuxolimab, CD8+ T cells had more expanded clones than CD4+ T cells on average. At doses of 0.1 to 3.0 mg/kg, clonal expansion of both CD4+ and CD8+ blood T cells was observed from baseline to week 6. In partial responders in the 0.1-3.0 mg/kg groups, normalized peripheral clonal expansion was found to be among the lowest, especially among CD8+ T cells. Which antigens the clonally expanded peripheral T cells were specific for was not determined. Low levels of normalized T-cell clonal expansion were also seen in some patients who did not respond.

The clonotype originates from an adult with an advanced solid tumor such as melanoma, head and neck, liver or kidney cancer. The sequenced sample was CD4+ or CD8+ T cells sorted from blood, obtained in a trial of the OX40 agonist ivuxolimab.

The sequence in DNA is TGTGCCTGGAGTGCCGGGGGGGGTACGGGCTACACCTTC. Its amino acids are CAWSAGGGTGYTF. The chain uses TRBV30 and TRBJ1-2; perhaps TRBD1 is the D gene, with 5 bases matching. Looking up the germline V gene (reference sequence) yields CDR1 GTSNPN and CDR2 SVGIG. Spanning cysteine to phenylalanine, the CDR3 consists of 13 amino acids. The read is trimmed to its CDR3 DNA, 39 bases read in frame from base 1. V loses 1 base, J loses 8 bases, and the germline ends lie 14 bases apart.